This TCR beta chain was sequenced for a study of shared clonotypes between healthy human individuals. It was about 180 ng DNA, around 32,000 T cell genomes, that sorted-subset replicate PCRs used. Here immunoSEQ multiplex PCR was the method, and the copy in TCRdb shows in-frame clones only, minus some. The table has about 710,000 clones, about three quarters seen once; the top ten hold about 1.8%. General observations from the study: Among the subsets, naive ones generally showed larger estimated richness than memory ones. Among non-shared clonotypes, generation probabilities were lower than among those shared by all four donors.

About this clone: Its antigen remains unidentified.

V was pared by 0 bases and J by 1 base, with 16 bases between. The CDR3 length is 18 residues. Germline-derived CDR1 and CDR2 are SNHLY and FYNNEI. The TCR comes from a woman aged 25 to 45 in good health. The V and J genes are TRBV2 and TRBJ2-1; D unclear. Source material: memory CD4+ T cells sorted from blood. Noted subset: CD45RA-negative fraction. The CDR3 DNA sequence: TGTGCCAGCAGTGAAGCAAGATTGGGCAGACCTTCCTACAATGAGCAGTTCTTC. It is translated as CASSEARLGRPSYNEQFF.